The sequence of this T cell receptor (beta chain) was determined in a study of radiotherapy plus CTLA-4 blockade in lung cancer. The repertoire was sequenced with immunoSEQ multiplex PCR; TCRdb's copy has only in-frame clones and lacks some. The sample lists 65,000 to 95,000 clones, approximately 86% seen once, with just over 0.85% in the top ten. This specimen was peripheral blood, taken from a patient treated with radiotherapy plus ipilimumab. The TCR sequence derives from a human donor with non-small cell lung cancer who had stable disease on radiotherapy plus ipilimumab.

CDR3 sequence (DNA): TGTGCCAGCAGCCCGGGGGCCCTAGCGGGGGGCCACCAAGAGACCCAGTACTTC. This codes for CASSPGALAGGHQETQYF. V usage is TRBV7-7 and J usage is TRBJ2-5; 11 nucleotides line up with TRBD2. Trimming removed 5 bases from V and 0 bases from J; junction bases left unmatched: 11. This CDR3 contains 18 residues. From germline, CDR1 is SSHAT and CDR2 FNYEAQ (reference sequence).